A single sample gave rise to the 30 T cell receptor beta chains below, sequenced in a study of T cells of healthy individuals. TCRdb processed the 5' RACE reads anew with MiXCR; each CDR3 protein has one entry. The sample shows more than 85,000 distinct CDR3 sequences, 15% to 20% of them seen only once. These receptors were taken from a human donor in good health.

This chain uses TRBV24-1 with TRBJ1-2; 9 bases agree with TRBD1. V shed 3 bases and J 8 bases; nucleotides not matched to a gene: 12. This CDR3 has 16 residues. Germline CDR1 and CDR2: KGHDR and SFDVKD. CDR3 loop: CATSDQNPGQGEGYTF. Written as DNA, the CDR3 is TGTGCCACCAGTGATCAAAATCCGGGACAGGGAGAGGGCTACACCTTC.

The rearrangement links TRBV21-1 to TRBJ2-5; the table's D call, TRBD2, has no DNA check behind it. TRBV21-1 is assigned pseudogene status. This CDR3 spans 14 amino acids. The CDR3 DNA is TGTGCCAGCAGCCAAGGGACTAGCCAAGAGACCCAGTACTTC. As protein: CASSQGTSQETQYF.

V usage is TRBV19 and J usage is TRBJ2-2, with TRBD2 matching over 15 bases. The J segment lost 5 bases and the V segment lost 7 bases, leaving 11 bases of the junction unmatched. This CDR3 contains 18 residues. Germline V CDR1 and CDR2: LNHDA, SQIVND (reference sequence). CDR3 in DNA: TGTGCCAGTACCGCAATGGGACTAGCGGGGGGTGGTACCGGGGAGCTGTTTTTT. This translates into CASTAMGLAGGGTGELFF.

The rearrangement uses TRBV18 and TRBJ1-1, with D hard to call. Per germline, CDR1 KGHSH and CDR2 LQKENI. Trimming took off 0 bases at V and 7 bases at J, with 9 bases between the two ends. The CDR3 is 13 residues long. As DNA, the CDR3 is TGTGCCAGCTCACCACCCCAAGGACTTGAAGCTTTCTTT. Its translation is CASSPPQGLEAFF.

This clonotype was seen many times. This sequence joins TRBV5-5 and TRBJ2-1, with 10 bases fitting TRBD2. The CDR3 contains 16 residues. The trim removed 5 bases at V and 6 bases at J, leaving 11 bases unmatched. Germline values: CDR1 SGHKS, CDR2 YYEKEE (reference sequence). This CDR3 is CASSFSGVAGGNEQFF. DNA of the CDR3: TGTGCCAGCAGTTTTTCCGGGGTAGCGGGAGGCAATGAGCAGTTCTTC. Supplemented by reference TRBV5-5 and TRBJ2-1, the full variable domain reads DAGVTQSPTHLIKTRGQQVTLRCSPISGHKSVSWYQQVLGQGPQFIFQYYEKEERGRGNFPDRFSARQFPNYSSELNVNALLLGDSALYLCASSFSGVAGGNEQFFGPGTRLTVL.

The rearrangement joins TRBV27 to TRBJ2-5; 10 bases agree with TRBD2. Trimming removed 4 bases from V and 3 bases from J; junction bases left unmatched: 2. Per germline, CDR1 MNHEY and CDR2 SMNVEV (reference sequence). This CDR3 has 14 amino acids. CDR3 region: CASSWLAGEETQYF. The CDR3 DNA reads TGTGCCAGCAGTTGGCTAGCGGGAGAAGAGACCCAGTACTTC.

This clonotype appeared many times. This chain links TRBV4-1 with TRBJ2-7; weak D call: TRBD2 (6 bases). The CDR3 is 14 residues long. Germline V gene sequence: CDR1 MGHRA, CDR2 YSYEKL. The ends were cut back, 0 bases at V and 4 bases at J, with 10 bases in the middle. CDR3 loop: CASSQDLANYEQYF. CDR3 in DNA: TGCGCCAGCAGCCAAGACCTAGCGAATTACGAGCAGTACTTC.

V gene TRBV28 combines with J gene TRBJ1-2; no firm D call. V lost 6 bases to trimming and J lost 6 bases, with 11 bases between them. Germline CDR1 MDHEN, CDR2 SYDVKM. This CDR3 is built from 12 residues. The CDR3 sequence: CASRVGEDGYTF. CDR3 sequence (DNA): TGTGCCAGCAGAGTTGGGGAAGATGGCTACACCTTC.

The rearrangement links TRBV7-9 to TRBJ2-7; TRBD2 agrees at 9 bases. The J segment lost 3 bases and the V segment lost 5 bases, leaving 2 bases of the junction unmatched. In germline, CDR1 is SEHNR, CDR2 FQNEAQ (reference sequence). The CDR3 extends over 13 amino acids. In DNA, the CDR3 is TGTGCCAGCAGCCCGCGGGAGGGCTACGAGCAGTACTTC. Translation gives CASSPREGYEQYF.

The V gene is TRBV5-1, the J gene TRBJ2-3; 8 bases map to TRBD2. This CDR3 is 17 amino acids long. V lost 0 bases, J lost 4 bases, and 10 bases stayed unmatched. In germline, CDR1 is SGHRS, CDR2 YFSETQ. The CDR3: CASSLAPSGGGPDTQYF. The CDR3 coding sequence is TGCGCCAGCAGCTTGGCCCCGAGCGGGGGAGGGCCAGATACGCAGTATTTT.

This clonotype was detected only a few times. The V gene is TRBV28, the J gene TRBJ2-7, with D perhaps TRBD2 (5 bases). V was shortened by 6 bases and J by 2 bases, with 14 bases between the two germline ends. Germline CDR1 MDHEN, CDR2 SYDVKM. This CDR3 is built from 14 residues. In nucleotides, the CDR3 is TGTGCCAGCAGAGAGGGAGACCCCACCTACGAGCAGTACTTC. This encodes CASREGDPTYEQYF.

This clonotype was counted a few times. The CDR3 DNA follows: TGTGCCAGCAGTTTAGCGGGGGCCAAAAACATTCAGTACTTC. The encoded protein is CASSLAGAKNIQYF. V is TRBV27 and J is TRBJ2-4, with D possibly TRBD2 on 6 matching bases. Trimming pared 2 bases from V and 1 base from J, leaving 6 bases between. The CDR3 runs to 14 residues. Germline V lookup: CDR1 MNHEY, CDR2 SMNVEV (reference sequence).

The CDR3 spells CASSGTGRAEQYF. The CDR3, as DNA: TGTGCCAGCAGCGGGACAGGGCGGGCAGAGCAGTATTTT. V usage is TRBV7-9 and J usage is TRBJ2-3; 9 bases align to TRBD1. This CDR3 has 13 residues. V dropped 5 bases and J dropped 11; count of bases not matched to a gene: 8. Germline V lookup: CDR1 SEHNR, CDR2 FQNEAQ (reference sequence). The whole variable domain, filled in from reference TRBV7-9 and TRBJ2-3, reads DTGVSQNPRHKITKRGQNVTFRCDPISEHNRLYWYRQTLGQGPEFLTYFQNEAQLEKSRLLSDRFSAERPKGSFSTLEIQRTEQGDSAMYLCASSGTGRAEQYFGPGTRLTVL.

This chain uses TRBV6-2 or TRBV6-3 with TRBJ2-1; 11 bases agree with TRBD1. The CDR3 has 17 residues. Germline values: CDR1 MNHEY, CDR2 SVGEGT. V shed 2 bases, J shed 3 bases, and the junction held 6 bases outside the gene matches. The CDR3: CASSYPGQGAGYNEQFF. CDR3 bases: TGTGCCAGCAGTTACCCCGGACAGGGGGCGGGCTACAATGAGCAGTTCTTC.

This clonotype counts as medium-sized. The chain has TRBV20-1 and TRBJ1-6; TRBD1 matches 7 bases. This CDR3 region has 13 residues. Germline CDR1 reads DFQATT; CDR2 reads SNEGSKA (reference sequence). Trimming cost V 6 bases and J 7 bases; bases outside gene matches: 6. CDR3 amino acids: CSAPGTVNSPLHF. CDR3 DNA: TGCAGTGCCCCCGGGACAGTAAATTCACCCCTCCACTTT.

This clonotype was seen repeatedly, ten times or more. This chain uses TRBV7-9 with TRBJ1-2; 10 bases agree with TRBD1. Germline CDR1 reads SEHNR; CDR2 reads FQNEAQ (reference sequence). There are 14 residues in the CDR3. Trimming cost V 6 bases and J 3 bases; bases outside gene matches: 4. In nucleotides, the CDR3 is TGTGCCAGCAGTGAAGGACAGGGGGACTATGGCTACACCTTC. It translates to CASSEGQGDYGYTF.

The chain uses TRBV3-1 and TRBJ1-1; 10 nucleotides line up with TRBD1. The CDR3 is made up of 13 amino acids. Germline trimming cut 4 bases from V and 6 bases from J; bases unmatched to any gene: 2. Per germline, CDR1 LGHDT and CDR2 YNNKEL (reference sequence). The chain's CDR3 is CASSPGTGAEAFF. The CDR3 DNA reads TGTGCCAGCAGCCCAGGGACAGGGGCTGAAGCTTTCTTT.

This clonotype was seen a few times. The chain has TRBV20-1 and TRBJ2-3, with TRBD2 matching over 9 bases. CDR3 size: 14 residues. The V and J ends lost 2 bases and 4 bases, in that order; junction bases with no gene match: 4. CDR1 is DFQATT and CDR2 is SNEGSKA in the germline V gene (reference sequence). CDR3 sequence (DNA): TGCAGTGCTAGACATAGCGGGAGCTCAGATACGCAGTATTTT. This gives the protein CSARHSGSSDTQYF.

This clonotype was counted at least ten times. The chain joins TRBV7-4 to TRBJ2-1; 8 nucleotides line up with TRBD1. Looked up from germline, CDR1 is SGHVT and CDR2 is SQSDAQ. V lost 4 bases to trimming and J lost 6 bases; unmatched junction nucleotides: 8. The CDR3 consists of 15 residues. CDR3 sequence: CASSSDRGRGNEQFF. CDR3 DNA sequence: TGTGCCAGCAGCTCCGACAGGGGCCGAGGCAATGAGCAGTTCTTC.

This clonotype was seen repeatedly, ten times or more. V and J are TRBV5-1 and TRBJ2-4; D might be TRBD2 (5 bases). The CDR3 sequence is 14 residues long. V was pared by 8 bases and J by 0 bases, with 12 bases between. Germline values: CDR1 SGHRS, CDR2 YFSETQ. CDR3 sequence reads: CASQDGGAKNIQYF. The CDR3 DNA sequence: TGCGCCAGTCAGGACGGAGGAGCCAAAAACATTCAGTACTTC.

The chain combines TRBV20-1 with TRBJ2-1; the D gene could be TRBD1 or TRBD2 (5 bases each). The CDR3 spans 14 residues. V lost 0 bases and J lost 9, with 15 bases in between. From germline, CDR1 is DFQATT and CDR2 SNEGSKA (reference sequence). In DNA form, the CDR3 reads TGCAGTGCTAGAGAATCAAGAGGGGTCCCTGAGCAGTTCTTC. It translates to CSARESRGVPEQFF.

Here the CDR3 reads CASSVGQRAGGYGYTF. Here the CDR3 DNA reads TGTGCCAGCAGCGTAGGTCAAAGGGCCGGTGGCTATGGCTACACCTTC. The genes are TRBV9 and TRBJ1-2, with unresolved D. V was trimmed by 0 bases and J by 4 bases, leaving 16 bases between them. In germline, CDR1 is SGDLS, CDR2 YYNGEE. CDR3 size: 16 residues.

The table lists this clonotype with many counts. The chain employs TRBV4-1 and TRBJ2-3; TRBD2 matches at 8 bases. Germline loops: CDR1 MGHRA, CDR2 YSYEKL. The CDR3 consists of 13 residues. Trimming at V came to 0 bases and at J to 11 bases, leaving 4 bases not matched to a gene. CDR3 sequence reads: CASSQEVAGRQYF. The CDR3 bases are TGCGCCAGCAGCCAAGAAGTAGCGGGAAGGCAGTATTTT.

The chain links TRBV7-2 to TRBJ1-3; no definite D call. The V gene lost 2 bases and the J gene lost 7 bases, with 9 bases spanning the gap. The germline CDR1 and CDR2 sequences are SGHTA and FQGNSA. The CDR3 covers 13 residues. The CDR3 region is CASSLNMANTIYF. CDR3 nucleotides: TGTGCCAGCAGCTTAAATATGGCCAACACCATATATTTT.

CDR3 DNA sequence: TGTGCCAGCAGCCCTGGGGGTTATAGCAATCAGCCCCAGCATTTT. Translation gives CASSPGGYSNQPQHF. The chain combines TRBV7-2 with TRBJ1-5; D is perhaps TRBD1 (5 bases). This CDR3 region has 15 residues. Between the trimmed V and J ends, which lost 5 bases and 0 bases, there was a span of 11 bases. The germline V gene encodes CDR1 SGHTA and CDR2 FQGNSA.

Regarding this clonotype: A read error is possible here, since a much larger clone lies one base away. CDR3 loop: CASSPNNGETQYF. CDR3 DNA sequence: TGTGCCAGCTCACCAAACAACGGAGAGACCCAGTACTTC. This rearrangement joins TRBV18 to TRBJ2-5, with unresolved D. V was cut by 2 bases and J by 4 bases, with 8 bases left in between. The CDR3 consists of 13 residues. Germline CDR1 KGHSH, CDR2 LQKENI.

There are many counts of this clonotype. This chain uses TRBV29-1 with TRBJ2-5; possible D gene TRBD2, 6 bases. CDR3 size: 14 residues. Germline values: CDR1 SQVTM, CDR2 ANQGSEA. Trimming stripped 4 bases from V and 2 bases from J, with 14 bases between. CDR3 coding DNA: TGCAGCGTTGCGGGGGACGGAGGGCAAGAGACCCAGTACTTC. Encoded protein: CSVAGDGGQETQYF.

This clonotype was counted only a few times. This sequence joins TRBV4-3 and TRBJ2-1; D unresolved. The V and J ends lost 1 base and 6 bases respectively, with 13 bases between them. Germline assignment: CDR1 LGHNA and CDR2 YSLEER. The CDR3 runs to 15 residues. This chain's CDR3 is CASSQVVGPFNEQFF. The CDR3 bases are TGCGCCAGCAGCCAAGTAGTCGGACCCTTCAATGAGCAGTTCTTC.

This clonotype was seen only a few times. The chain recombines TRBV2 with TRBJ1-2, with D uncertain. Germline V gene lookup returns CDR1 SNHLY and CDR2 FYNNEI. The V end was cut by 1 base, the J end by 2 bases, with 5 bases between. The CDR3 consists of 13 residues. CDR3 region: CASSEEQNYGYTF. In nucleotides, the CDR3 is TGTGCCAGCAGTGAAGAACAGAACTATGGCTACACCTTC.

This clonotype was picked up many times. This rearrangement joins TRBV20-1 to TRBJ2-3, with D tentatively TRBD2 (5 bases). The CDR3 sequence is 11 residues long. CDR1 and CDR2 (germline): DFQATT, SNEGSKA (reference sequence). V gave up 6 bases and J gave up 4 bases, with 8 bases separating them. The CDR3 loop is CSAVGADTQYF. CDR3 nucleotide sequence: TGCAGTGCCGTCGGGGCAGATACGCAGTATTTT.